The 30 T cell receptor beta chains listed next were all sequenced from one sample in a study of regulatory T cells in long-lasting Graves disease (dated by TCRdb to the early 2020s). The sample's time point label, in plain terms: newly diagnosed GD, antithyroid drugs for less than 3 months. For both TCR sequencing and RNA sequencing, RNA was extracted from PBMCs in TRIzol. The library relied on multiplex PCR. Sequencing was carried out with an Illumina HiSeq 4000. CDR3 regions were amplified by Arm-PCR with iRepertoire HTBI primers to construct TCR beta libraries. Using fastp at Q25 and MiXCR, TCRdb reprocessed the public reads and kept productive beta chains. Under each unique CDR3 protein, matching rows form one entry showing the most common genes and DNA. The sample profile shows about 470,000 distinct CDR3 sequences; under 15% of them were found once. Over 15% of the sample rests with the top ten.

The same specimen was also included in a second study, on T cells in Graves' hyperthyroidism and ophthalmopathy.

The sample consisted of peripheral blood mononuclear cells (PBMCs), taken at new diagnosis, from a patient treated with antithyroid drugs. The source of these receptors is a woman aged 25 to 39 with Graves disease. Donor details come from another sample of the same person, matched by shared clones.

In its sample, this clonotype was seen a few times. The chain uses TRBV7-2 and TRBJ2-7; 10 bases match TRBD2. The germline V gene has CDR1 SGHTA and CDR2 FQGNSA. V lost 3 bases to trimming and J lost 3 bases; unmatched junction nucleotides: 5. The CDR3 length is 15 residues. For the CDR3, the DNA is TGTGCCAGCAGCTTGTGGACTAGCGGTCTCTACGAGCAGTACTTC. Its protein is CASSLWTSGLYEQYF. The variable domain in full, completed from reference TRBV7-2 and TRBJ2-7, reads GAGVSQSPSNKVTEKGKDVELRCDPISGHTALYWYRQSLGQGLEFLIYFQGNSAPDKSGLPSDRFSAERTGGSVSTLTIQRTQQEDSAVYLCASSLWTSGLYEQYFGPGTRLTVT.

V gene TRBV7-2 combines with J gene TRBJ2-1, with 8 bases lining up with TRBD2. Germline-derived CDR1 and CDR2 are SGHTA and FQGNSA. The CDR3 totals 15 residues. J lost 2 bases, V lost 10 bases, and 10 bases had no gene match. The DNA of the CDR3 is TGTGCCACCCGTCGCTCAGCGGGAGCCTACAATGAGCAGTTCTTC. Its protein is CATRRSAGAYNEQFF.

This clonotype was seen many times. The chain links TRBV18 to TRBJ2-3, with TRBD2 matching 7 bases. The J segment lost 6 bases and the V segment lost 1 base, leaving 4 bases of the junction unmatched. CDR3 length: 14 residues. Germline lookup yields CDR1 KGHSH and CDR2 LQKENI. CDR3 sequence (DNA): TGTGCCAGCTCACCACGGCAGGGAGGGGATACGCAGTATTTT. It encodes CASSPRQGGDTQYF. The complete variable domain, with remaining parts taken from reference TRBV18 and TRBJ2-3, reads NAGVMQNPRHLVRRRGQEARLRCSPMKGHSHVYWYRQLPEEGLKFMVYLQKENIIDESGMPKERFSAEFPKEGPSILRIQQVVRGDSAAYFCASSPRQGGDTQYFGPGTRLTVL.

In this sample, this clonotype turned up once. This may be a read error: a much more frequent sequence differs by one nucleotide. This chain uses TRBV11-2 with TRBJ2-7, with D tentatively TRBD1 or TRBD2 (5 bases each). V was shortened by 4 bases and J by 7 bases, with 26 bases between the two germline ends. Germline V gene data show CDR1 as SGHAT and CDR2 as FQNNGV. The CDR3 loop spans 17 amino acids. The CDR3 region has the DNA TGTGCCAGCAGCTCGTCACCCCGGGACCATCTCTACAATGAGCAGTACTTC. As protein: CASSSSPRDHLYNEQYF.

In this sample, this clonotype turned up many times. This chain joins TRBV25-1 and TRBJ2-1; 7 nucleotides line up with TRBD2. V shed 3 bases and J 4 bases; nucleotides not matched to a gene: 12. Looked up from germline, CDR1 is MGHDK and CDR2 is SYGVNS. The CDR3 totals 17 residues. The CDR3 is CASSDSALADHYNEQFF. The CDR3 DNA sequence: TGTGCCAGCAGTGACTCTGCCCTAGCGGATCATTACAATGAGCAGTTCTTC.

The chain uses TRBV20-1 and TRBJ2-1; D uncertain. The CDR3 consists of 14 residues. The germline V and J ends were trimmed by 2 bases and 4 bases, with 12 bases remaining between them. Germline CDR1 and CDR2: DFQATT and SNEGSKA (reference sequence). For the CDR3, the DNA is TGCAGTGCTAGATTTTACAGACGGTACAATGAGCAGTTCTTC. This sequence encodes CSARFYRRYNEQFF.

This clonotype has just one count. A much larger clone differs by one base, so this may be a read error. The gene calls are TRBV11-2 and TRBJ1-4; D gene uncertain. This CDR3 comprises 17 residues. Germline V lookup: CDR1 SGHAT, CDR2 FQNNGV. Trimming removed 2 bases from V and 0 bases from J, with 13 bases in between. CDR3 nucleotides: TGTGCCAGCAGCTTATGGCTCGGCTCTACAACTAATGAAAAACTGTTTTTT. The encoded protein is CASSLWLGSTTNEKLFF.

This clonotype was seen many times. The CDR3: CASSLFVGGPKTGELFF. CDR3 DNA sequence: TGTGCCAGCAGTTTGTTTGTGGGAGGGCCAAAAACCGGGGAGCTGTTTTTT. This sequence joins TRBV28 and TRBJ2-2; 7 nucleotides match TRBD2. Germline values: CDR1 MDHEN, CDR2 SYDVKM. This CDR3 is 17 amino acids long. J was trimmed by 5 bases and V by 3 bases; bases with no gene match: 12. Combining the CDR3 with reference TRBV28 and TRBJ2-2 gives the whole variable domain DVKVTQSSRYLVKRTGEKVFLECVQDMDHENMFWYRQDPGLGLRLIYFSYDVKMKEKGDIPEGYSVSREKKERFSLILESASTNQTSMYLCASSLFVGGPKTGELFFGEGSRLTVL.

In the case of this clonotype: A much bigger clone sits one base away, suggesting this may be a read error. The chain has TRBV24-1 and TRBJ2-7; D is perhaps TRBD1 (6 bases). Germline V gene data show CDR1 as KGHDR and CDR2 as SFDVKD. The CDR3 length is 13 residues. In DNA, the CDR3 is TGTGCCGCCAGTGGCGAGGGGACAAACGAGCAGTACTTC. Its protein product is CAASGEGTNEQYF.

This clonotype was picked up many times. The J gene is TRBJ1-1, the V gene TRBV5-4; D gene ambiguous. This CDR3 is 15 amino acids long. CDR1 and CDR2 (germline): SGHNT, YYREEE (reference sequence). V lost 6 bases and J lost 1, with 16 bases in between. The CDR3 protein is CASKRLGEWNTEAFF. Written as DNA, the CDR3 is TGTGCCAGCAAACGCCTTGGGGAGTGGAACACTGAAGCTTTCTTT.

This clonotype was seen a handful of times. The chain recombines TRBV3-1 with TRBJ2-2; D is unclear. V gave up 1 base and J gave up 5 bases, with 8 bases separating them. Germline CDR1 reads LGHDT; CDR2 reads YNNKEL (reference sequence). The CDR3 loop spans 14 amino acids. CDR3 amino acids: CASSQVGLTGELFF. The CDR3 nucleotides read TGTGCCAGCAGCCAAGTTGGGCTTACCGGGGAGCTGTTTTTT.

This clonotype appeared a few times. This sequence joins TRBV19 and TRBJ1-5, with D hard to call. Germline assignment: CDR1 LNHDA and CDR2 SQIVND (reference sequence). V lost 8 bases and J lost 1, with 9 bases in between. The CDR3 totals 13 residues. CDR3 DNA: TGTGCCAGTTGGTCGGAGAGCAATCAGCCCCAGCATTTT. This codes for CASWSESNQPQHF.

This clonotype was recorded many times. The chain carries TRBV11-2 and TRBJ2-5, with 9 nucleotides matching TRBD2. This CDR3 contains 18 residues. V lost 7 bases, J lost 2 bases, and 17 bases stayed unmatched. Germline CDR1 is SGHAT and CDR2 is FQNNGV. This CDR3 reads CASNSWALAGYIQETQYF. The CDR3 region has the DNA TGTGCCAGCAACTCCTGGGCGCTAGCGGGGTACATTCAAGAGACCCAGTACTTC.

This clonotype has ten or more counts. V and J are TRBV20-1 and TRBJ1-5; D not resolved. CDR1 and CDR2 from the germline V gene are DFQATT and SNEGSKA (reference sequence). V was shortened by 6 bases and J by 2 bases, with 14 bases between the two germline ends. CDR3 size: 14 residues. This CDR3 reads CSAGEAGGNQPQHF. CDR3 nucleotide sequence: TGCAGTGCCGGGGAGGCAGGTGGCAATCAGCCCCAGCATTTT.

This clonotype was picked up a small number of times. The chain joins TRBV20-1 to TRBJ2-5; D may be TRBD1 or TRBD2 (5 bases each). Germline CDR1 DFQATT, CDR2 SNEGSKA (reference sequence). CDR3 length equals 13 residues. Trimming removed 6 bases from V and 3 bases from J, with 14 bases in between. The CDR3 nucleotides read TGCAGTGCCGAGAGGGGTGGAAAAGAGACCCAGTACTTC. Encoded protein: CSAERGGKETQYF.

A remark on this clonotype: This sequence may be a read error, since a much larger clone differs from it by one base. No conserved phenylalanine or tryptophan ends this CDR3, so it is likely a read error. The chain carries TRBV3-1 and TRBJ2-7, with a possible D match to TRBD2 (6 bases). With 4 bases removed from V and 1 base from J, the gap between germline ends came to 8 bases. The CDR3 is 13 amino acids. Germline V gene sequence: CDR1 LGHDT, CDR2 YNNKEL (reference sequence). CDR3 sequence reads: CASSRGDSYEQYS. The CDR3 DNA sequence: TGTGCCAGCAGCCGCGGGGATTCCTACGAGCAGTACTCC.

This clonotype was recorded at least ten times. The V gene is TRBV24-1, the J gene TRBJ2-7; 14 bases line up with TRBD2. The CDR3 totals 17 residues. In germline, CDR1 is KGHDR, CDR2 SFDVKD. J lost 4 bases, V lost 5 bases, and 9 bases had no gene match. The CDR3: CATSAPPGTSGSYEQYF. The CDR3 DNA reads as TGTGCCACCAGTGCCCCACCAGGGACTAGCGGGAGTTACGAGCAGTACTTC.

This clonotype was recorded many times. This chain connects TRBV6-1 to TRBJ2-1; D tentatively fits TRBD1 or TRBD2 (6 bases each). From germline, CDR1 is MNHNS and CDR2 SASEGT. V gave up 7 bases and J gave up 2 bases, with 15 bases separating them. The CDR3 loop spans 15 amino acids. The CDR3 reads CASTGARGTYNEQFF. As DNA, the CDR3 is TGTGCCAGCACGGGGGCTCGGGGGACCTACAATGAGCAGTTCTTC.

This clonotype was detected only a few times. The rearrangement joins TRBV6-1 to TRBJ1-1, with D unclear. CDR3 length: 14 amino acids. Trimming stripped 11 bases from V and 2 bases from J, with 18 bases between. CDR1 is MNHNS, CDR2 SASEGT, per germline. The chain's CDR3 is CALTGALLNTEAFF. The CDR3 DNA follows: TGTGCCCTTACGGGAGCTCTACTTAACACTGAAGCTTTCTTT.

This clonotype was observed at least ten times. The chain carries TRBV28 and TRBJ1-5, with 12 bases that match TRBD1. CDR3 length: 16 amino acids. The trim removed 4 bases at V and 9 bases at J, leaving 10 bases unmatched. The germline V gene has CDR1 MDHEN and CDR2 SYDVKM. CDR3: CASSSGGQGARGPQHF. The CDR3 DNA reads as TGTGCCAGCAGTTCGGGGGGACAGGGGGCCCGAGGGCCCCAGCATTTT.

CDR3 bases: TGTGCCAGCAGTTCACGACAGGGGCGGGTGGGCACTGAAGCTTTCTTT. It encodes CASSSRQGRVGTEAFF. This sequence joins TRBV6-2 or TRBV6-3 and TRBJ1-1, with TRBD1 matching 8 bases. The CDR3 consists of 16 residues. The ends lost 4 bases at V and 4 bases at J; junction bases unmatched: 11. The V gene's germline CDR1 is MNHEY and CDR2 SVGEGT.

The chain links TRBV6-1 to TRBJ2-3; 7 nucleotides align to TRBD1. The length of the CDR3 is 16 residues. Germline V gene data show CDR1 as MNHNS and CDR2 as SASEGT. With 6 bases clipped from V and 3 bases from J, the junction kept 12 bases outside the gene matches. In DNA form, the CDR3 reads TGTGCCAGCAGAGCTATCGACAGGGTTGGGACAGATACGCAGTATTTT. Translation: CASRAIDRVGTDTQYF.

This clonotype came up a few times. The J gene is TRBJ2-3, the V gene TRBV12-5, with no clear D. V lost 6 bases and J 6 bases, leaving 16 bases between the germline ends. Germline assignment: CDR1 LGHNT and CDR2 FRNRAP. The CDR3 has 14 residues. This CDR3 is CASGLLGGSDTQYF. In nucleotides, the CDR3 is TGTGCTAGTGGCCTTTTGGGCGGTTCGGATACGCAGTATTTT.

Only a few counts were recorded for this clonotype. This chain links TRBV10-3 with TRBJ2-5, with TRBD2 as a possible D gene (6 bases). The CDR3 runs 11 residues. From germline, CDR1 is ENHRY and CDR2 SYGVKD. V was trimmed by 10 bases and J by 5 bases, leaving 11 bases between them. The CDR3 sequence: CATGGGETQYF. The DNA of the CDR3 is TGTGCCACCGGAGGAGGGGAGACCCAGTACTTC.

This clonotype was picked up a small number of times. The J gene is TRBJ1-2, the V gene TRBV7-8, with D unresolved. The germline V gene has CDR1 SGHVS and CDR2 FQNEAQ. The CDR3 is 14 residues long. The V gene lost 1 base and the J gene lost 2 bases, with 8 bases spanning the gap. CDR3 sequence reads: CASSLGQKNYGYTF. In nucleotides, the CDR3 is TGTGCCAGCAGCTTAGGGCAGAAGAACTATGGCTACACCTTC.

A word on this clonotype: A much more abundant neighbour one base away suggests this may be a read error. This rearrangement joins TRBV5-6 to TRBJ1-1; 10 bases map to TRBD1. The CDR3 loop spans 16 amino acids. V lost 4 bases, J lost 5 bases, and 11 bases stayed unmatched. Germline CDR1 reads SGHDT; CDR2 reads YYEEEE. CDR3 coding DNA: TGTGCCAGCAGCCTCAGACAGGGGGCGAGAGGTACTGAAGCTTTCTTT. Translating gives CASSLRQGARGTEAFF.

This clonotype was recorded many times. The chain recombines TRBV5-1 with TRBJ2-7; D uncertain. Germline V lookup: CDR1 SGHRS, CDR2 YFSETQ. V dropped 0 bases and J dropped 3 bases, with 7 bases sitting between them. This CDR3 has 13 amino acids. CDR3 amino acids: CASSLERLYEQYF. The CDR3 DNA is TGCGCCAGCAGCTTGGAGCGCCTCTACGAGCAGTACTTC.

The CDR3 DNA follows: TGCGCCAGCAGCCCGGCGGGACAGATGAACACTGAAGCTTTCTTT. Translation: CASSPAGQMNTEAFF. The chain recombines TRBV5-1 with TRBJ1-1; 7 bases match TRBD1. This CDR3 is built from 15 residues. Looked up from germline, CDR1 is SGHRS and CDR2 is YFSETQ. The V and J ends lost 4 bases and 0 bases, in that order; junction bases with no gene match: 6.

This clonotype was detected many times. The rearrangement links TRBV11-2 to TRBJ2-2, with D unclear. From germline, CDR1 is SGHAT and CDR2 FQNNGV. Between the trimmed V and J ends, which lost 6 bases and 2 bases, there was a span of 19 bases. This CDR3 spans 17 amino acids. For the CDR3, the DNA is TGTGCCAGCAGTCACTGGGCAGGACCCCTTAACACCGGGGAGCTGTTTTTT. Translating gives CASSHWAGPLNTGELFF.

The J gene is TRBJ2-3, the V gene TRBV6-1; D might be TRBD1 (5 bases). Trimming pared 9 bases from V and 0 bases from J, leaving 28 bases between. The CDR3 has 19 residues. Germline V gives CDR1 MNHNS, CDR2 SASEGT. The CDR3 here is CASYSRPRQSIPSTDTQYF. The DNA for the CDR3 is TGTGCCAGTTACTCTCGCCCCCGACAGAGCATCCCTAGCACAGATACGCAGTATTTT.